A selection of T cell receptor beta chains follows, all from one sample in a study of cytomegalovirus exposure and HLA in healthy donors. The protocol was immunoSEQ multiplex PCR, while the TCRdb copy is restricted to in-frame clones and leaves out a portion. The sample holds over 130,000 clones, 79% seen once. Material: PBMCs. Every receptor here comes from a human donor in good health. Each CDR3 is given with its conserved first and last residue. Fields, in order: clone size, D gene, V gene, J gene, CDR3 protein, CDR3 DNA. The D gene is left open where the match is weak. Expanded clones get a size class; other rows say once, few or many, or leave the size out.

NA,TRBD2,TRBV25-1,TRBJ2-7,CASSGPTSGPQYF,TGTGCCAGCAGTGGACCTACTAGCGGCCCTCAGTACTTC
NA,NA,TRBV14,TRBJ2-5,CASSQFPEETQYF,TGTGCCAGCAGCCAGTTCCCAGAAGAGACCCAGTACTTC
NA,TRBD1,TRBV5-6,TRBJ1-5,CASSRRPQGQGANQPQHF,TGTGCCAGCAGCAGACGACCCCAGGGACAGGGGGCTAATCAGCCCCAGCATTTT
NA,NA,TRBV27,TRBJ2-7,CASSLVAGTSENGYEQYF,TGTGCCAGCAGTTTAGTAGCCGGGACAAGTGAAAACGGCTACGAGCAGTACTTC
NA,NA,TRBV30,TRBJ1-2,CACDLSLGGGDYGYTF,TGTGCCTGCGACCTGAGTTTAGGGGGAGGGGACTATGGCTACACCTTC
NA,NA,TRBV11-2,TRBJ1-1,CASSRGALNTEAFF,TGTGCCAGCAGCCGCGGAGCACTGAACACTGAAGCTTTCTTT
NA,NA,TRBV21-1,TRBJ2-5,CASSNCRGQKEETQYF,TGTGCCAGCAGCAATTGCCGCGGACAGAAAGAAGAGACCCAGTACTTC
few,TRBD1,TRBV28,TRBJ2-7,CASSTADRVPAYEQYF,TGTGCCAGCAGCACAGCGGACAGGGTTCCAGCCTACGAGCAGTACTTC
NA,NA,TRBV7-2,TRBJ2-3,CASSPGGPDTQYF,TGTGCCAGCAGCCCTGGGGGCCCAGATACGCAGTATTTT
NA,TRBD1,TRBV7-9,TRBJ2-2,CASSHRQGANTGELFF,TGTGCCAGCAGCCATCGACAGGGGGCGAACACCGGGGAGCTGTTTTTT
NA,TRBD2,TRBV10-2,TRBJ2-7,CASIGLADSSYEQYF,TGCGCCAGCATAGGACTAGCGGATAGCTCCTACGAGCAGTACTTC
NA,TRBD2,TRBV9,TRBJ2-7,CASSVATGLAGGEQYF,TGTGCCAGCAGCGTAGCTACTGGACTAGCAGGAGGTGAGCAGTACTTC
NA,NA,TRBV19,TRBJ1-4,CASSIGEKLFF,TGTGCCAGTAGTATCGGGGAAAAACTGTTTTTT
NA,TRBD2,TRBV19,TRBJ2-7,CASSTAGGPEQYF,TGTGCCAGTAGTACGGCGGGGGGGCCTGAGCAGTACTTC
NA,NA,TRBV9,TRBJ2-3,CASSRPSTDTQYF,TGTGCCAGTTCCCGTCCTAGCACAGATACGCAGTATTTT
NA,NA,TRBV10-2,TRBJ1-1,CASSEMGGTEAFF,TGCGCCAGCAGTGAGATGGGGGGGACTGAAGCTTTCTTT
few,TRBD1,TRBV11-2,TRBJ2-5,CASSSFRVRGRETQYF,TGTGCCAGCAGCTCGTTTAGGGTCAGGGGGCGAGAGACCCAGTACTTC
NA,NA,TRBV25-1,TRBJ1-5,CASSDSGINQPQHF,TGTGCCAGCAGTGATTCAGGGATCAATCAGCCCCAGCATTTT
NA,TRBD1,TRBV11-2,TRBJ2-5,CASSYQTGGEETQYF,TGTGCCAGCAGTTATCAAACAGGGGGCGAAGAGACCCAGTACTTC
NA,TRBD1,TRBV25-1,TRBJ1-6,CASSVTGTGSSPLHF,TGTGCCAGCAGTGTGACCGGGACAGGGTCTTCACCCCTCCACTTT
NA,TRBD1,TRBV7-6,TRBJ1-2,CASSSTPGGSDGYTF,TGTGCCAGCAGCTCAACCCCAGGGGGCAGCGATGGCTACACCTTC
NA,TRBD2,TRBV15,TRBJ2-3,CATSRRSGGSTDTQYF,TGTGCCACCAGCAGAAGGAGCGGGGGGAGCACAGATACGCAGTATTTT
NA,NA,TRBV6-1,TRBJ2-2,CASSFGALNTGELFF,TGTGCCAGCAGTTTCGGAGCCCTGAACACCGGGGAGCTGTTTTTT
few,TRBD2,TRBV7-9,TRBJ2-7,CASRQLTSGSSYEQYF,TGTGCCAGCAGGCAATTGACTAGCGGGAGCTCCTACGAGCAGTACTTC
once,NA,TRBV4-1,TRBJ1-1,CASSQATLAGPEAFF,TGCGCCAGCAGCCAAGCTACCTTGGCAGGCCCTGAAGCTTTCTTT
NA,NA,TRBV5-6,TRBJ2-7,CASSIGGPEQYF,TGTGCCAGCAGCATCGGGGGGCCCGAGCAGTACTTC
NA,NA,TRBV2,TRBJ2-1,CASSLGGRSYNEQFF,TGTGCCAGCAGTCTCGGTGGGCGCTCCTACAATGAGCAGTTCTTC
NA,TRBD1,TRBV5-1,TRBJ1-2,CASSWDRSSSNYGYTF,TGCGCCAGCAGCTGGGACAGGTCCTCATCGAACTATGGCTACACCTTC
NA,TRBD1,TRBV7-2,TRBJ1-5,CASSFEGQGRQPQHF,TGTGCCAGCAGCTTCGAAGGACAGGGGAGGCAGCCCCAGCATTTT
NA,NA,TRBV19,TRBJ1-5,CASSTDRTTNQPQHF,TGTGCCAGTAGTACCGACCGGACAACCAATCAGCCCCAGCATTTT
NA,TRBD1,TRBV30,TRBJ1-3,CAWKSGTAGNTIYF,TGTGCCTGGAAGTCTGGGACAGCCGGGAACACCATATATTTT
NA,TRBD1,TRBV2,TRBJ2-5,CASRDSIKETQYF,TGTGCCAGCCGGGACAGTATTAAAGAGACCCAGTACTTC
NA,NA,TRBV30,TRBJ1-5,CAWSRRDGNQPQHF,TGTGCCTGGAGTAGGAGGGATGGCAATCAGCCCCAGCATTTT
NA,TRBD1,TRBV6-1,TRBJ1-2,CASSDLTGKVFGYTF,TGTGCCAGCAGTGACCTGACAGGGAAGGTATTTGGCTACACCTTC
NA,NA,TRBV11-2,TRBJ1-1,CASMDGVTVEAFF,TGTGCCAGCATGGACGGGGTGACGGTTGAAGCTTTCTTT
NA,TRBD2,TRBV7-9,TRBJ2-3,CASSLGGSGSDTQYF,TGTGCCAGCAGCTTAGGCGGGAGCGGTTCAGATACGCAGTATTTT
NA,TRBD1,TRBV2,TRBJ1-2,CASSGQTGNRGEGYTF,TGTGCCAGCAGTGGTCAAACTGGGAACAGGGGAGAGGGCTACACCTTC
NA,NA,TRBV6-1,TRBJ1-2,CASSPSGISGYTF,TGTGCCAGCAGTCCTTCAGGGATTTCGGGCTACACCTTC
few,NA,TRBV5-1,TRBJ2-1,CASSAVVHNEQFF,TGCGCCAGCAGCGCGGTTGTCCACAATGAGCAGTTCTTC
NA,NA,TRBV5-1,TRBJ2-2,CASSLPGTTTGELFF,TGCGCCAGCAGCCTACCCGGGACAACAACCGGGGAGCTGTTTTTT
NA,NA,TRBV15,TRBJ2-5,CATSRVRAPQETQYF,TGTGCCACCAGCAGAGTTCGAGCTCCCCAAGAGACCCAGTACTTC
few,NA,TRBV2,TRBJ1-1,CAINRENTEAFF,TGTGCCATAAACAGGGAGAACACTGAAGCTTTCTTT
NA,NA,TRBV6-5,TRBJ2-3,CASSSGTSLGTDTQYF,TGTGCCAGCAGTTCAGGGACTTCTTTAGGCACAGATACGCAGTATTTT
NA,TRBD1,TRBV5-5,TRBJ1-2,CASSLEGAVGYPF,TGTGCCAGCAGCTTGGAGGGGGCAGTAGGCTACCCCTTC
NA,NA,TRBV6-5,TRBJ2-1,CASRRDHLGEQFF,TGTGCCAGCAGGCGGGACCATCTAGGGGAGCAGTTCTTC
once,NA,TRBV5-4,TRBJ2-5,CASSLAASPQETQYF,TGTGCCAGCAGCTTGGCGGCTAGCCCCCAAGAGACCCAGTACTTC
once,TRBD2,TRBV5-5,TRBJ2-1,CASSPPGLAGVVEQFF,TGTGCCAGCAGCCCTCCGGGACTAGCGGGAGTGGTTGAGCAGTTCTTC
once,NA,TRBV25-1,TRBJ1-5,CASSEYQGQPQHF,TGTGCCAGCAGTGAATACCAGGGGCAGCCCCAGCATTTT
NA,TRBD2,TRBV2,TRBJ2-5,CASRLAGGLIQETQYF,TGTGCCAGCAGGCTAGCGGGAGGGCTTATCCAAGAGACCCAGTACTTC
NA,TRBD1,TRBV18,TRBJ1-4,CASSPGGQVFEKLFF,TGTGCCAGCTCACCAGGGGGACAGGTCTTTGAAAAACTGTTTTTT
NA,NA,TRBV4-2,TRBJ1-1,CASSPRTGERSEAFF,TGTGCCAGCAGCCCGAGGACTGGAGAGAGGTCTGAAGCTTTCTTT
NA,NA,TRBV29-1,TRBJ1-1,CSVSIEANTEAFF,TGCAGCGTATCGATTGAAGCCAACACTGAAGCTTTCTTT
NA,NA,TRBV27,TRBJ1-1,CASSLNPTVGRMNTEAFF,TGTGCCAGCAGTTTAAACCCGACAGTCGGAAGGATGAACACTGAAGCTTTCTTT
few,TRBD2,TRBV7-2,TRBJ2-1,CASSYGGARNEQFF,TGTGCCAGCAGCTACGGGGGGGCCAGGAATGAGCAGTTCTTC
NA,NA,TRBV10-1,TRBJ2-5,CASSAAGQETQYF,TGCGCCAGCAGTGCCGCCGGCCAAGAGACCCAGTACTTC
NA,NA,TRBV2,TRBJ2-7,CASSDTAEGPSHEQYF,TGTGCCAGCAGTGACACAGCGGAAGGGCCCTCCCACGAGCAGTACTTC
NA,TRBD2,TRBV6-5,TRBJ2-7,CASSSWTSSLEQYF,TGTGCCAGCAGTTCGTGGACTAGCTCCCTCGAGCAGTACTTC